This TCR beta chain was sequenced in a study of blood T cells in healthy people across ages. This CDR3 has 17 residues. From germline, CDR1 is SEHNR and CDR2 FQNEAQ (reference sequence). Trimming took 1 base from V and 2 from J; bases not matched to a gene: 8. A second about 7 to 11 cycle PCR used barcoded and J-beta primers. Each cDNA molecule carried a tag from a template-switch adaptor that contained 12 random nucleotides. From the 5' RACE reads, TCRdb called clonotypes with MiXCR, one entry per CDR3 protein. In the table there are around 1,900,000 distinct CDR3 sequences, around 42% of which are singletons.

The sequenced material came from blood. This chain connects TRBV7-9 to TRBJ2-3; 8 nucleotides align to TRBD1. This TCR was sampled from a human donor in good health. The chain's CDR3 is CASSLEVRGRVTDTQYF. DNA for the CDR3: TGTGCCAGCAGCTTAGAGGTCAGGGGGCGCGTCACAGATACGCAGTATTTT. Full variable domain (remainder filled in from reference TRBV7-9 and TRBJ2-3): DTGVSQNPRHKITKRGQNVTFRCDPISEHNRLYWYRQTLGQGPEFLTYFQNEAQLEKSRLLSDRFSAERPKGSFSTLEIQRTEQGDSAMYLCASSLEVRGRVTDTQYFGPGTRLTVL.